Presented here are 16 T cell receptor beta chains from one specimen sequenced in a study of molecular identifiers for immune sequencing clone quantification. TCRdb re-called the PCR reads with MiXCR, one entry per CDR3 protein. The sample carries 85,000 to 130,000 distinct CDR3 sequences, about 35% recorded once. The sample taken for sequencing was naive CD8+ T cells from blood, with Jurkat cell RNA spiked in. Sample subset: FACS-sorted CD8+CD4-CCR7+CD45RA+ naive T cells. The receptors here all came from a human donor in good health. Some libraries in this study had Jurkat cell RNA spiked in.

This clonotype has at least ten counts. The chain couples TRBV19 to TRBJ2-7; D remains unclear. The CDR3 length is 13 residues. V lost 6 bases, J lost 0 bases, and 9 bases lay in between. CDR1 LNHDA and CDR2 SQIVND come from the germline V gene (reference sequence). The CDR3 nucleotides are TGTGCCAGTAGAGCCGGGTCCTCCTACGAGCAGTACTTC. Its protein is CASRAGSSYEQYF.

This clonotype was recorded at least ten times. The chain is built from TRBV28 and TRBJ2-3; TRBD1 might be the D (5 bases). Germline V gene sequence: CDR1 MDHEN, CDR2 SYDVKM. This CDR3 is 15 amino acids long. V lost 5 bases, J lost 1 base, and 13 bases lay in between. This chain's CDR3 is CASSVTGSGTDTQYF. Here the CDR3 DNA reads TGTGCCAGCAGTGTCACAGGTTCGGGCACAGATACGCAGTATTTT.

Concerning this clonotype itself: The conserved closing phenylalanine or tryptophan is absent in this CDR3, likely reflecting a read error. CDR3 region: CASSLGYQETQYL. The DNA of the CDR3 is TGTGCCAGCAGTTTAGGGTACCAAGAGACCCAGTACCTC. The chain couples TRBV12-3 or TRBV12-4 to TRBJ2-5, with D unresolved. V was pared by 1 base and J by 0 bases, with 3 bases between. This CDR3 has 13 residues.

This rearrangement joins TRBV19 to TRBJ2-1; D perhaps matches TRBD1 (5 bases). The germline gives CDR1 LNHDA, CDR2 SQIVND (reference sequence). The CDR3 runs to 15 residues. The V end lost 6 bases, the J end lost 6 bases, and 18 bases lay between the germline ends. As DNA, the CDR3 is TGTGCCAGTAGAACGGTACATGGGGCGGCCAATGAGCAGTTCTTC. Its translation: CASRTVHGAANEQFF.

This chain joins TRBV19 and TRBJ1-2; no definite D call. The V end lost 1 base, the J end lost 1 base, and 10 bases lay between the germline ends. Germline-derived CDR1 and CDR2 are LNHDA and SQIVND (reference sequence). The CDR3 runs to 15 residues. CDR3 amino acids: CASSIGRSDNYGYTF. The CDR3 DNA reads TGTGCCAGTAGTATAGGCAGATCCGATAACTATGGCTACACCTTC.

This clonotype was found a few times. The chain has TRBV19 and TRBJ2-7, with TRBD1 matching 9 bases. The CDR3 sequence is 15 residues long. Looked up from germline, CDR1 is LNHDA and CDR2 is SQIVND (reference sequence). The V segment lost 1 base and the J segment 6 bases; nucleotides outside the gene matches: 7. For the CDR3, the DNA is TGTGCCAGTAGTATAGTGGGGACAGGGCACGGCGAGCAGTACTTC. Translated, it gives CASSIVGTGHGEQYF.

On this clonotype: One junction end disagrees with the germline gene, perhaps due to a read error. The chain is built from TRBV5-1 and TRBJ2-1; possibly TRBD1 for D (6 bases). This CDR3 comprises 14 residues. Germline V lookup: CDR1 SGHRS, CDR2 YFSETQ. This chain's CDR3 is CASSPDSPYNEQVF. The CDR3, as DNA: TGCGCCAGCAGCCCGGACAGCCCCTACAATGAGCAGGTCTTC.

Details on this clonotype: At one boundary the junction diverges from the germline segment, which might be a read error. The chain combines TRBV4-1 with TRBJ2-7; 7 positions match TRBD1. Germline CDR1 and CDR2: MGHRA and YSYEKL. CDR3 size: 13 residues. As DNA, the CDR3 is TGCGCCAGCCGCCAGGGGGTCGGGTACGCGCAGTACTTC. Encoded protein: CASRQGVGYAQYF.

The chain recombines TRBV25-1 with TRBJ2-7; 7 nucleotides agree with TRBD1. Germline V CDR1 and CDR2: MGHDK, SYGVNS. The CDR3 sequence is 14 residues long. J was trimmed by 6 bases and V by 0 bases; bases with no gene match: 5. The DNA of the CDR3 is TGTGCCAGCAGTGAATATGAGACAGGGTCCGAGCAGTACTTC. Its translation is CASSEYETGSEQYF.

The chain links TRBV15 to TRBJ2-7; D gene ambiguous. V was cut by 0 bases and J by 3 bases, with 3 bases left in between. The CDR3 sequence is 12 residues long. Germline V gives CDR1 LNHNV, CDR2 YYDKDF (reference sequence). CDR3 DNA sequence: TGTGCCACCAGCAGAGACGGCTACGAGCAGTACTTC. Its protein product is CATSRDGYEQYF.

This clonotype came up a few times. The V and J genes are TRBV7-3 and TRBJ2-1; D remains unclear. The germline V gene encodes CDR1 SGHTA and CDR2 FQGTGA. V was trimmed by 2 bases and J by 8 bases, leaving 10 bases between them. This CDR3 contains 13 residues. Here the CDR3 DNA reads TGTGCCAGCAGCTTATGGGTTGGAGATGAGCAGTTCTTC. This codes for CASSLWVGDEQFF.

The chain recombines TRBV20-1 with TRBJ2-1; perhaps TRBD2 as D (6 bases). The CDR3 extends over 13 amino acids. Trimming took 6 bases from V and 0 from J, leaving 9 bases between them. Germline lookup yields CDR1 DFQATT and CDR2 SNEGSKA (reference sequence). The DNA of the CDR3 is TGCAGTGCCGCGGGGAGCTCCTACAATGAGCAGTTCTTC. Its protein is CSAAGSSYNEQFF.

With respect to this clonotype: One end of the junction is discordant with germline, which a read error may explain. The chain has TRBV18 and TRBJ1-2, with TRBD1 as a possible D gene (5 bases). Germline CDR1 and CDR2: KGHSH and LQKENI. There are 15 residues in the CDR3. CDR3 sequence: CASSPLSGIDYGYTF. DNA for the CDR3: TGTGCCAGCTCGCCACTCTCAGGGATAGACTATGGCTACACCTTC.

This clonotype was recorded a few times. The CDR3 region is CASSPEVLSDEQYF. For the CDR3, the DNA is TGTGCCAGCAGCCCGGAGGTCCTATCCGACGAGCAGTACTTC. This chain joins TRBV4-2 and TRBJ2-7, with a possible D match to TRBD2 (5 bases). Between the trimmed V and J ends, which lost 4 bases and 5 bases, there was a span of 15 bases. The CDR3 is 14 amino acids. Per germline, CDR1 LGHNA and CDR2 YNFKEQ.

The chain uses TRBV5-4 and TRBJ2-1; 8 nucleotides match TRBD2. CDR1 is SGHNT and CDR2 is YYREEE in the germline V gene (reference sequence). This CDR3 is 16 amino acids long. V shed 5 bases, J shed 9 bases, and the junction held 16 bases outside the gene matches. The CDR3 reads CASRTRGAGAGVEQFF. The CDR3 bases are TGTGCCAGCAGGACGAGGGGTGCGGGAGCGGGGGTTGAGCAGTTCTTC.

This clonotype was observed a single time. A read error may be the cause here, since a much bigger clone is one base away. This chain links TRBV24-1 with TRBJ2-1; D gene ambiguous. This CDR3 region has 14 residues. The V gene's germline CDR1 is KGHDR and CDR2 SFDVKD. This chain's CDR3 is CATSDLSSYNGQFF. The CDR3 nucleotides read TGTGCCACCAGTGATTTGTCCAGTTACAATGGGCAGTTCTTC.